The 3 T cell receptor beta chains below were found in one sample sequenced in a study of T cells after yellow fever vaccination. TCRdb analysed the 5' RACE reads with MiXCR anew, one entry per CDR3 protein. The table has some 150,000 distinct CDR3 sequences, around 9.7% seen once. This material consisted of CD8+ T cells sorted from PBMCs, taken 45 days after the yellow fever booster vaccination. The receptors here all came from a man aged 18 to 29 who received the YFV17D yellow fever vaccine.

This clonotype was detected many times. The genes are TRBV6-5 and TRBJ2-7; possibly TRBD2 for D (5 bases). V was shortened by 0 bases and J by 2 bases, with 8 bases between the two germline ends. Germline CDR1 reads MNHEY; CDR2 reads SVGAGI. The CDR3 totals 14 residues. DNA of the CDR3: TGTGCCAGCAGTTACTCGAGCGGACCCTACGAGCAGTACTTC. Protein product: CASSYSSGPYEQYF.

This rearrangement joins TRBV7-6 to TRBJ1-2, with D possibly being TRBD1 (6 bases). This CDR3 has 15 residues. Deletions cut 2 bases from V and 4 bases from J, with 14 bases between. From germline, CDR1 is SGHVS and CDR2 FNYEAQ. CDR3 sequence: CASSLMPGASYGYTF. The CDR3 DNA sequence: TGTGCCAGCAGCTTAATGCCGGGGGCGAGCTATGGCTACACCTTC.

The rearrangement links TRBV14 to TRBJ1-2; no reliable D call. CDR1 and CDR2 (germline): SGHDN, FVKESK. V was pared by 2 bases and J by 4 bases, with 14 bases between. The CDR3 sequence is 15 residues long. The CDR3 sequence: CASSQFSSGGYGYTF. In DNA form, the CDR3 reads TGTGCCAGCAGCCAATTCAGTTCGGGCGGCTATGGCTACACCTTC.